This entry concerns a single T cell receptor (beta chain). This entry belongs to a study of T cell responses to AZD1222 COVID-19 vaccine. This CDR3 spans 15 amino acids. Germline CDR1 SGHRS, CDR2 YFSETQ. V lost 4 bases to trimming and J lost 1 base, with 14 bases between them. The repertoire was sequenced with immunoSEQ multiplex PCR; TCRdb's copy has only in-frame clones and lacks some. Of 100,000 or so clones listed, about 89% were seen once; the top ten hold about 5.5%. V is TRBV5-1 and J is TRBJ1-2, with D tentatively TRBD1 (6 bases). The sequence came from an adult who received the AZD1222 COVID-19 vaccine. The sample was peripheral blood, taken 28 days after the second AZD1222 dose. The CDR3 DNA follows: TGCGCCAGCAGCCCGGGGGCAGGCTTTAACTATGGCTACACCTTC. Its translation: CASSPGAGFNYGYTF.